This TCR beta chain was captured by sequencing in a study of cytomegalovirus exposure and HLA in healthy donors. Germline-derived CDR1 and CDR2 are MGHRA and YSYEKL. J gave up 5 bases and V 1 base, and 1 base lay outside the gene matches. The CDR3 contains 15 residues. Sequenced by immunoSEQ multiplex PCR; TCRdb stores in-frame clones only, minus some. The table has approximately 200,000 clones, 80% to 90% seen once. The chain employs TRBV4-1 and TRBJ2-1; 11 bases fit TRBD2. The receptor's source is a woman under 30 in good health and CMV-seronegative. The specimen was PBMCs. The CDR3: CASSQVAGGNNEQFF. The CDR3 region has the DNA TGCGCCAGCAGCCAAGTAGCGGGAGGGAACAATGAGCAGTTCTTC.